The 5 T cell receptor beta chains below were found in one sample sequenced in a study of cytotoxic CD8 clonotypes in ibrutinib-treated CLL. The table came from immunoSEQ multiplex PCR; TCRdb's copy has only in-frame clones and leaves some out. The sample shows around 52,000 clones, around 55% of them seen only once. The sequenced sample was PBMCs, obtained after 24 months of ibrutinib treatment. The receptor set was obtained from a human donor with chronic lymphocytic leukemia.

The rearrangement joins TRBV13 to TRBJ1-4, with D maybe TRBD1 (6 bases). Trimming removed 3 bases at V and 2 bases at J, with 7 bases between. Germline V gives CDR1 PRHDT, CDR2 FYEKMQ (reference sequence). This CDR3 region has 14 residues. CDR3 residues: CASSFRGTNEKLFF. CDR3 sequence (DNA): TGTGCCAGCAGCTTCAGGGGTACTAATGAAAAACTGTTTTTT.

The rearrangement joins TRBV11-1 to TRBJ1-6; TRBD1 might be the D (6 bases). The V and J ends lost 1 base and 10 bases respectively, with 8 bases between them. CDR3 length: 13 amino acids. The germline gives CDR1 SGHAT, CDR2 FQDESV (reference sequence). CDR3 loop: CASSLEGGSPLHF. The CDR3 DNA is TGTGCCAGCAGCTTAGAAGGGGGATCACCCCTCCACTTT.

The CDR3 reads CASSYHLAGGQETQYF. The CDR3 DNA reads as TGTGCCAGCAGTTATCATCTAGCGGGGGGGCAAGAGACCCAGTACTTC. The chain joins TRBV6-5 to TRBJ2-5; 12 positions match TRBD2. After removal of 3 bases from V and 2 bases from J, the junction contained 4 bases not matched to a gene. Germline-derived CDR1 and CDR2 are MNHEY and SVGAGI. The CDR3 is 16 amino acids.

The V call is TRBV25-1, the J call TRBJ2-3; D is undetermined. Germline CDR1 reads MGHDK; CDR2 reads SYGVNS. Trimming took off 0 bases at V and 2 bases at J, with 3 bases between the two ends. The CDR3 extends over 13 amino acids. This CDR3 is CASSEYVTDTQYF. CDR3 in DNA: TGTGCCAGCAGTGAATACGTCACAGATACGCAGTATTTT.

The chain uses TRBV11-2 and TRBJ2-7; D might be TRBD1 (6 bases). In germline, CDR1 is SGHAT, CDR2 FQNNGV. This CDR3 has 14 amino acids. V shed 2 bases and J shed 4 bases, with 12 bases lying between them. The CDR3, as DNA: TGTGCCAGCAGCTTAATGGCAGGGGCATACGAGCAGTACGTC. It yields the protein CASSLMAGAYEQYV.